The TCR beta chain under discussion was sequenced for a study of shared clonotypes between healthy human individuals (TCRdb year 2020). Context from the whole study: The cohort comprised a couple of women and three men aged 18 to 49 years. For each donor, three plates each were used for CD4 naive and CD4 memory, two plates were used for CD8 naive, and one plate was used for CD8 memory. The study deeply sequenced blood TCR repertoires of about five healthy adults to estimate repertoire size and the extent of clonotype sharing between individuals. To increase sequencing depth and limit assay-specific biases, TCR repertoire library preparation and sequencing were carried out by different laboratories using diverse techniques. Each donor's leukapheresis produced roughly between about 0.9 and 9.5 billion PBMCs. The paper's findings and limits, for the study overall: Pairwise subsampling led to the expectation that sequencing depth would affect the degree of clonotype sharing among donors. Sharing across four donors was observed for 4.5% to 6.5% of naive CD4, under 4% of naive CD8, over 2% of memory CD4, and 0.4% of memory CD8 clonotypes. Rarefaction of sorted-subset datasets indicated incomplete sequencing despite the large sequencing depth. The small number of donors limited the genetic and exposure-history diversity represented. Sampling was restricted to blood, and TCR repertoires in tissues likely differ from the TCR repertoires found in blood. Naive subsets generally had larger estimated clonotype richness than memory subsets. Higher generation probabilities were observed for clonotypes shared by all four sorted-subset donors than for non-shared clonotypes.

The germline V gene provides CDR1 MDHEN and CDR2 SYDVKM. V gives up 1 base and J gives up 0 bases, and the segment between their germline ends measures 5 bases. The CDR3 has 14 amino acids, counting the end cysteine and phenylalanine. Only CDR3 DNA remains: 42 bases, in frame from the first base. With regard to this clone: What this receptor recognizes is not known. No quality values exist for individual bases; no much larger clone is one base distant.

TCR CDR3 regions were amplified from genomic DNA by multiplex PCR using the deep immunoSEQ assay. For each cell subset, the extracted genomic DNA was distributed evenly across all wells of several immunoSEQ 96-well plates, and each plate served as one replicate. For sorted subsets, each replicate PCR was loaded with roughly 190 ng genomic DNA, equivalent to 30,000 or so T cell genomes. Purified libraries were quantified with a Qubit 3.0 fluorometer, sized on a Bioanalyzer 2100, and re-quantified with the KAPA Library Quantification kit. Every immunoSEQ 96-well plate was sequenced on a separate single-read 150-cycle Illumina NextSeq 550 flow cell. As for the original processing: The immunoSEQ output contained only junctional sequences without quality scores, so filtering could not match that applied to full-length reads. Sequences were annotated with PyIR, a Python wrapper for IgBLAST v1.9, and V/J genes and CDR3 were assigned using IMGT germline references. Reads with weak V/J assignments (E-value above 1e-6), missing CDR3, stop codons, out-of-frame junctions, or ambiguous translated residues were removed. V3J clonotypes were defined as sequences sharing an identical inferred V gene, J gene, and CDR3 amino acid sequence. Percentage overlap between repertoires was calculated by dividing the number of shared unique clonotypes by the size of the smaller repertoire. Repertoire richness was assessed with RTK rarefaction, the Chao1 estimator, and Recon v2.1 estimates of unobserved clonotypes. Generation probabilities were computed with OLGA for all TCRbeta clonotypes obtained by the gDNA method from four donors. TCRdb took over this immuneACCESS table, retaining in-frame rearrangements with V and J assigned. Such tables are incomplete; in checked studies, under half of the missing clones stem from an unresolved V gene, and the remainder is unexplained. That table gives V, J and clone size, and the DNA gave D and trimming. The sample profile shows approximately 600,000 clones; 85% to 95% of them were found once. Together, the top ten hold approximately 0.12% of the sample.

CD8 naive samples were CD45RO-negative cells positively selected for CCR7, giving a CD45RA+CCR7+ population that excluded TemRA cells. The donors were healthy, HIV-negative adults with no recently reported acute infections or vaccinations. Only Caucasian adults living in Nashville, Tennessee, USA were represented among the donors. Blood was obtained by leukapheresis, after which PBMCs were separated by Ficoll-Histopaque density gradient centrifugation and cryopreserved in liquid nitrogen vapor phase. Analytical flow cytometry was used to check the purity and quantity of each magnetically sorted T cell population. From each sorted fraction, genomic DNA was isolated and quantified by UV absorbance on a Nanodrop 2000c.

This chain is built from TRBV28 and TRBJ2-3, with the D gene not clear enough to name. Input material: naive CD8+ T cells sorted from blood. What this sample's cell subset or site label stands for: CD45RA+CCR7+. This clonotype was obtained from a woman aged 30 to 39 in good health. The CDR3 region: CASSLFSSTDTQYF. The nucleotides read TGTGCCAGCAGTTTATTTAGTAGCACAGATACGCAGTATTTT.